This T cell receptor beta chain was profiled in a study of cytomegalovirus exposure and HLA in healthy donors. This clone was detected only a few times. Its specificity is unknown. The CDR3 spans 19 residues. Germline V CDR1 and CDR2: MNHNS, SASEGT. The ends lost 6 bases at V and 1 base at J; junction bases unmatched: 9. Study-wide points: In a later analysis, at a false discovery rate of 0.05, 17,000 or so TCR beta sequences matched HLA alleles.

The PCR had 60 Vbeta and 13 Jbeta primers. Produced via immunoSEQ multiplex PCR; TCRdb's table is partial and in-frame only. The table lists 150,000 or so clones, about 80% of them singletons, with about 1.3% in the top ten. The receptor was isolated from a man aged 25-45 years in good health and CMV-seronegative. The material sequenced was PBMCs. This rearrangement joins TRBV6-1 to TRBJ2-6; 13 bases agree with TRBD2. The chain's CDR3 is CASSERLAGGTSGANVLTF. CDR3 nucleotide sequence: TGTGCCAGCAGCGAAAGACTAGCGGGGGGAACGTCTGGGGCCAACGTCCTGACTTTC.